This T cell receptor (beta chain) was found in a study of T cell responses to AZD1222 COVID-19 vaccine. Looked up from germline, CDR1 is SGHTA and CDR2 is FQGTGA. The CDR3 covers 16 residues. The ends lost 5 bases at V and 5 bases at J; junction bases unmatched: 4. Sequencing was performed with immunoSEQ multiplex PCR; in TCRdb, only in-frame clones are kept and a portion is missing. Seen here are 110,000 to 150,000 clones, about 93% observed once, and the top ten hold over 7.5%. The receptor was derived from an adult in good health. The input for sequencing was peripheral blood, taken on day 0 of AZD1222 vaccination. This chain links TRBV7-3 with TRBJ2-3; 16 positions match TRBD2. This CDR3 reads CASSPGLAGGQDTQYF. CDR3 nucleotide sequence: TGTGCCAGCAGCCCGGGACTAGCGGGGGGGCAAGATACGCAGTATTTT.